The 29 T cell receptor beta chains presented below share a single source sample, sequenced in a study of OX40 agonist ivuxolimab in advanced cancers. Assay used: immunoSEQ multiplex PCR; TCRdb lists only in-frame clones, some missing. The repertoire holds approximately 45,000 clones, just under 95% seen once, with 9.5% to 12% in the top ten. The sequenced sample was CD4+ or CD8+ T cells sorted from blood, obtained in a trial of the OX40 agonist ivuxolimab. Receptors originate from an adult with an advanced solid tumor such as melanoma, head and neck, liver or kidney cancer.

The chain couples TRBV11-2 to TRBJ2-1, with 12 positions matching TRBD2. Germline V gene data show CDR1 as SGHAT and CDR2 as FQNNGV. J gave up 9 bases and V 0 bases, and 6 bases lay outside the gene matches. The CDR3 is 16 amino acids. The CDR3 reads CASSLEASGRVGEQFF. CDR3 sequence (DNA): TGTGCCAGCAGCTTAGAGGCTAGCGGGAGGGTGGGTGAGCAGTTCTTC.

The rearrangement joins TRBV27 to TRBJ2-7, with no clear D. Trimming cost V 5 bases and J 4 bases, with 12 bases left between them. The CDR3 contains 13 residues. The germline gives CDR1 MNHEY, CDR2 SMNVEV (reference sequence). This chain's CDR3 is CASSMAGVYEQYF. The CDR3 DNA reads as TGTGCCAGCAGTATGGCAGGAGTTTACGAGCAGTACTTC.

CDR3: CASSSSRREVGYNEQFF. The CDR3 coding sequence is TGTGCCAGCAGCTCCTCCAGGAGGGAGGTGGGCTACAATGAGCAGTTCTTC. This sequence joins TRBV13 and TRBJ2-1; possibly TRBD2 for D (6 bases). Deletions cut 4 bases from V and 3 bases from J, with 19 bases between. Germline V lookup: CDR1 PRHDT, CDR2 FYEKMQ (reference sequence). CDR3 size: 17 residues.

The rearrangement uses TRBV7-9 and TRBJ2-3; D gene unclear. CDR3 size: 12 residues. The V end lost 1 base, the J end lost 4 bases, and 3 bases lay between the germline ends. Germline assignment: CDR1 SEHNR and CDR2 FQNEAQ (reference sequence). The CDR3 spells CASSLGADTQYF. CDR3 coding DNA: TGTGCCAGCAGCTTAGGGGCAGATACGCAGTATTTT.

The CDR3 DNA sequence: TGCGCCAGCAGCCCGGCCGCGACAGGAGCCTACGAGCAGTACTTC. Its protein is CASSPAATGAYEQYF. The V and J genes are TRBV4-3 and TRBJ2-7, with D tentatively TRBD1 (6 bases). The germline V and J ends were trimmed by 4 bases and 2 bases, with 15 bases remaining between them. Germline V gene lookup returns CDR1 LGHNA and CDR2 YSLEER. The CDR3 has 15 amino acids.

With respect to this clone: A junction boundary mismatches the germline segment, possibly from a read error. The V gene is TRBV5-6, the J gene TRBJ2-7; possible D gene TRBD1, 7 bases. The CDR3 has 13 residues. CDR1 is SGHDT and CDR2 is YYEEEE in the germline V gene. CDR3 sequence reads: CASSLGQDYGQYF. For the CDR3, the DNA is TGTGCCAGCAGCTTAGGACAGGACTACGGGCAGTACTTC.

V gene TRBV27 combines with J gene TRBJ1-2, with D maybe TRBD1 (5 bases). CDR3 length: 13 residues. Germline assignment: CDR1 MNHEY and CDR2 SMNVEV (reference sequence). With 5 bases removed from V and 8 bases from J, the gap between germline ends came to 15 bases. The CDR3, as DNA: TGTGCCAGCAGTCGAGGGGAGATTGGAGGCTACACCTTC. This translates into CASSRGEIGGYTF.

V is TRBV29-1 and J is TRBJ2-2; D is uncertain. This CDR3 has 11 residues. From germline, CDR1 is SQVTM and CDR2 ANQGSEA. The V end lost 2 bases, the J end lost 5 bases, and 3 bases lay between the germline ends. This CDR3 is CSVELTGELFF. The CDR3 DNA reads as TGCAGCGTTGAACTTACCGGGGAGCTGTTTTTT.

The V gene is TRBV5-6, the J gene TRBJ2-5; D assignment may be TRBD1 or TRBD2 (5 bases each). Germline-derived CDR1 and CDR2 are SGHDT and YYEEEE. The CDR3 loop spans 15 amino acids. Trimming pared 0 bases from V and 2 bases from J, leaving 11 bases between. This CDR3 is CASSLVGGTQETQYF. As DNA, the CDR3 is TGTGCCAGCAGCTTGGTTGGGGGAACACAAGAGACCCAGTACTTC. Filled out from reference TRBV5-6 and TRBJ2-5, the complete variable domain reads DAGVTQSPTHLIKTRGQQVTLRCSPKSGHDTVSWYQQALGQGPQFIFQYYEEEERQRGNFPDRFSGHQFPNYSSELNVNALLLGDSALYLCASSLVGGTQETQYFGPGTRLLVL.

This clone was recorded a few times. This rearrangement joins TRBV28 to TRBJ2-2; weak D call: TRBD1 (6 bases). This CDR3 is 16 amino acids long. V was cut by 4 bases and J by 1 base, with 13 bases left in between. Per germline, CDR1 MDHEN and CDR2 SYDVKM. The DNA for the CDR3 is TGTGCCAGCAGTTCCTACAGGGACGAGAACACCGGGGAGCTGTTTTTT. The encoded protein is CASSSYRDENTGELFF.

The chain combines TRBV9 with TRBJ2-1; no definite D call. The V and J ends lost 4 bases and 9 bases respectively, with 11 bases between them. Per the germline V gene, CDR1 is SGDLS and CDR2 is YYNGEE. The CDR3 loop spans 12 amino acids. CDR3: CASSPEVPEQFF. The CDR3 DNA reads TGTGCCAGCAGCCCAGAAGTTCCTGAGCAGTTCTTC.

This sequence joins TRBV9 and TRBJ2-7; 7 nucleotides line up with TRBD1. The CDR3 loop spans 15 amino acids. Germline V lookup: CDR1 SGDLS, CDR2 YYNGEE. Trimming took 3 bases from V and 2 from J; bases not matched to a gene: 8. The CDR3 nucleotides are TGTGCCAGCAGCGCCCCCGGACAGGCCCCCTACGAGCAGTACTTC. The encoded protein is CASSAPGQAPYEQYF. The whole variable domain, remainder taken from reference TRBV9 and TRBJ2-7, is DSGVTQTPKHLITATGQRVTLRCSPRSGDLSVYWYQQSLDQGLQFLIQYYNGEERAKGNILERFSAQQFPDLHSELNLSSLELGDSALYFCASSAPGQAPYEQYFGPGTRLTVT.

To note about this clone: This sample also contains other DNA sequences that code for the same CDR3. V usage is TRBV28 and J usage is TRBJ2-7; D is tentatively TRBD1 or TRBD2 (5 bases each). V gave up 2 bases and J gave up 4 bases, with 6 bases separating them. This CDR3 has 12 residues. Per germline, CDR1 MDHEN and CDR2 SYDVKM. For the CDR3, the DNA is TGTGCCAGCAGTTTAGGGGGTTACGAGCAGTACTTC. Translated, it gives CASSLGGYEQYF.

The chain is built from TRBV11-3 and TRBJ1-3, with D hard to call. Trimming stripped 3 bases from V and 2 bases from J, with 8 bases between. Germline loops: CDR1 SGHNT, CDR2 YENEEA. The CDR3 is made up of 14 amino acids. CDR3 coding DNA: TGTGCCAGCAGCTTTGCCTACCCTGGAAACACCATATATTTT. Translating it yields CASSFAYPGNTIYF.

Concerning this clone itself: Mismatch with germline at one junction end may stem from a read error. Other DNA variants within this sample encode the same CDR3. The chain carries TRBV6-5 and TRBJ2-1, with D uncertain. Germline CDR1 MNHEY, CDR2 SVGAGI. The CDR3 loop spans 11 amino acids. CDR3 nucleotides: TGTGCCAGCAGCTCCAACAATGAGCAGTTCTTC. This sequence encodes CASSSNNEQFF.

V and J are TRBV7-2 and TRBJ2-7; perhaps D is TRBD1 or TRBD2 (5 bases each). Deletions cut 7 bases from V and 2 bases from J, with 15 bases between. This CDR3 has 14 residues. From germline, CDR1 is SGHTA and CDR2 FQGNSA. The DNA of the CDR3 is TGTGCCAGCAACACACCCGGGGCCCCCTACGAGCAGTACTTC. Amino acid sequence: CASNTPGAPYEQYF.

The chain is built from TRBV4-1 and TRBJ2-7, with D hard to call. The V gene's germline CDR1 is MGHRA and CDR2 YSYEKL. Deletions cut 0 bases from V and 3 bases from J, with 12 bases between. There are 15 residues in the CDR3. The CDR3 nucleotides read TGCGCCAGCAGCCAAGAATCTTCCTTTGTCTACGAGCAGTACTTC. Its protein is CASSQESSFVYEQYF.

CDR3 in DNA: TGCGCCAGCAGCCAGAGCCCCCCCTACACCGGGGAGCTGTTTTTT. Translated: CASSQSPPYTGELFF. The chain combines TRBV4-3 with TRBJ2-2, with D uncertain. The CDR3 loop spans 15 amino acids. Per the germline V gene, CDR1 is LGHNA and CDR2 is YSLEER. Trimming took 3 bases from V and 3 from J, leaving 11 bases between them.

V usage is TRBV29-1 and J usage is TRBJ2-7; D gene ambiguous. The CDR3 has 13 amino acids. V was shortened by 4 bases and J by 3 bases, with 13 bases between the two germline ends. Germline V gene sequence: CDR1 SQVTM, CDR2 ANQGSEA. CDR3 sequence reads: CSVGSSQNYEQYF. In DNA, the CDR3 is TGCAGCGTTGGATCTTCCCAGAACTACGAGCAGTACTTC.

This clone has only a few counts. The chain combines TRBV7-9 with TRBJ2-7; the D gene is possibly TRBD1 (6 bases). V was pared by 10 bases and J by 0 bases, with 10 bases between. CDR3 length: 12 amino acids. CDR1 and CDR2 from the germline V gene are SEHNR and FQNEAQ (reference sequence). This CDR3 is CATKGDSYEQYF. In DNA form, the CDR3 reads TGTGCCACCAAGGGGGACTCCTACGAGCAGTACTTC.

The CDR3 here is CASSAGAAYEQYF. As DNA, the CDR3 is TGTGCCAGCAGTGCAGGGGCTGCGTACGAGCAGTACTTC. The V call is TRBV7-9, the J call TRBJ2-5; maybe TRBD1 (6 bases). The DNA end lines up better with TRBJ2-7; the J call may be wrong. Germline values: CDR1 SEHNR, CDR2 FQNEAQ (reference sequence). The CDR3 has 13 amino acids.

CDR3 amino acids: CASSPSPSGQETQYF. The CDR3 DNA reads as TGCGCCAGCAGCCCCAGTCCTAGCGGCCAAGAGACCCAGTACTTC. The genes are TRBV4-3 and TRBJ2-5, with 7 bases fitting TRBD2. V lost 4 bases, J lost 1 base, and 6 bases stayed unmatched. Germline V gives CDR1 LGHNA, CDR2 YSLEER. The CDR3 spans 15 residues.

The V gene is TRBV27, the J gene TRBJ2-5, with D unresolved. V was cut by 8 bases and J by 10 bases, with 17 bases left in between. Germline CDR1 reads MNHEY; CDR2 reads SMNVEV (reference sequence). The CDR3 runs to 12 residues. The chain's CDR3 is CASGPPRWDQYF. The CDR3 nucleotides are TGTGCCAGCGGACCCCCTCGATGGGACCAGTACTTC.

This clone was counted a few times. The chain is built from TRBV14 and TRBJ1-1; D possibly corresponds to TRBD1 (5 bases). This CDR3 has 12 amino acids. From germline, CDR1 is SGHDN and CDR2 FVKESK. Deletions cut 6 bases from V and 3 bases from J, with 8 bases between. CDR3 DNA sequence: TGTGCCAGCAGGGGGCTAGACACTGAAGCTTTCTTT. This encodes CASRGLDTEAFF.

The rearrangement links TRBV7-8 to TRBJ2-2; D perhaps matches TRBD2 (5 bases). Trimming took 5 bases from V and 9 from J, leaving 13 bases between them. There are 13 residues in the CDR3. Germline V CDR1 and CDR2: SGHVS, FQNEAQ. The CDR3 spells CASSLYAGRELFF. CDR3 sequence (DNA): TGTGCCAGCAGCCTTTATGCGGGTCGGGAGCTGTTTTTT.

V gene TRBV11-1 combines with J gene TRBJ2-7; 14 positions match TRBD2. This CDR3 is 14 amino acids long. After removal of 6 bases from V and 5 bases from J, the junction contained 3 bases not matched to a gene. Germline values: CDR1 SGHAT, CDR2 FQDESV (reference sequence). The CDR3: CASRGLAGEDEQYF. The DNA for the CDR3 is TGTGCCAGCAGGGGACTAGCGGGAGAGGACGAGCAGTACTTC.

This clone appeared a single time. This chain connects TRBV7-9 to TRBJ2-3; D is unclear. The CDR3 consists of 13 residues. Germline CDR1 SEHNR, CDR2 FQNEAQ (reference sequence). The V end lost 4 bases, the J end lost 5 bases, and 10 bases lay between the germline ends. CDR3 sequence reads: CASSSRSGDTQYF. Here the CDR3 DNA reads TGTGCCAGCAGCTCTCGATCCGGAGATACGCAGTATTTT.

As DNA, the CDR3 is TGTGCCAGCAGCCAAGAACGCCTTTCCTACGAGCAGTACTTC. Residues: CASSQERLSYEQYF. V usage is TRBV4-2 and J usage is TRBJ2-7, with unresolved D. This CDR3 is 14 amino acids long. Deletions cut 0 bases from V and 1 base from J, with 7 bases between. Per the germline V gene, CDR1 is LGHNA and CDR2 is YNFKEQ.

This clone was seen once. CDR3 protein: CASSQNYEQYF. In DNA, the CDR3 is TGTGCCAGCAGCCAGAACTACGAGCAGTACTTC. The gene calls are TRBV14 and TRBJ2-7; D call uncertain. In germline, CDR1 is SGHDN, CDR2 FVKESK. This CDR3 is built from 11 residues. Trimming left V 3 bases short and J 3 bases short, with 3 bases between.